The 7 T cell receptor beta chains in this list originate from one sample, sequenced in a study of shared clonotypes between healthy human individuals. The repertoire was sequenced with immunoSEQ multiplex PCR; TCRdb's copy has only in-frame clones and lacks some. The sample holds 1,400,000 or so clones, just under 99% seen once. The source material was naive CD4+ T cells sorted from blood. Subset: CD45RA+ positively selected. These receptors were taken from a man younger than 45 in good health.

The J gene is TRBJ2-7, the V gene TRBV18; 9 nucleotides match TRBD1. Trimming took 4 bases from V and 4 from J; bases not matched to a gene: 8. This CDR3 is 15 amino acids long. The V gene's germline CDR1 is KGHSH and CDR2 LQKENI. CDR3 loop: CASSRRQGVEYEQYF. The CDR3, as DNA: TGTGCCAGCTCACGGAGACAGGGGGTAGAGTACGAGCAGTACTTC.

The chain recombines TRBV27 with TRBJ2-2; no reliable D call. The germline gives CDR1 MNHEY, CDR2 SMNVEV (reference sequence). Trimming cost V 6 bases and J 7 bases, with 21 bases left between them. The CDR3 is 16 residues long. Here the CDR3 reads CASSNTRRTEHGELFF. DNA of the CDR3: TGTGCCAGCAGCAATACCCGTCGGACGGAACACGGGGAGCTGTTTTTT.

The J gene is TRBJ1-2, the V gene TRBV7-9; D is uncertain. Germline V CDR1 and CDR2: SEHNR, FQNEAQ (reference sequence). The CDR3 is made up of 13 amino acids. The V end lost 5 bases, the J end lost 4 bases, and 11 bases lay between the germline ends. The CDR3 coding sequence is TGTGCCAGCAGCATCGGCCGGGGCTATGGCTACACCTTC. Residues: CASSIGRGYGYTF.

J is TRBJ2-2 and V is TRBV7-3; 14 bases are a match to TRBD2. The CDR3 loop spans 16 amino acids. Germline CDR1 SGHTA, CDR2 FQGTGA. Trimming removed 5 bases from V and 6 bases from J; junction bases left unmatched: 5. CDR3 in amino acids: CASSQGLAGDPGELFF. In DNA form, the CDR3 reads TGTGCCAGCAGCCAGGGACTAGCGGGAGATCCCGGGGAGCTGTTTTTT.

The chain is built from TRBV14 and TRBJ2-7; maybe TRBD2 (5 bases). This CDR3 region has 14 residues. In germline, CDR1 is SGHDN, CDR2 FVKESK. The V and J ends lost 4 bases and 7 bases respectively, with 17 bases between them. CDR3 DNA: TGTGCCAGCAGCCCCCGGGTCGATTCGGGGGAGCAGTACTTC. Translation: CASSPRVDSGEQYF.

V usage is TRBV7-9 and J usage is TRBJ2-5; 9 bases line up with TRBD1. CDR1 SEHNR and CDR2 FQNEAQ come from the germline V gene (reference sequence). The CDR3 is made up of 14 amino acids. After removal of 5 bases from V and 5 bases from J, the junction contained 6 bases not matched to a gene. CDR3 sequence reads: CASSPNGQGETQYF. CDR3 coding DNA: TGTGCCAGCAGCCCAAACGGACAGGGGGAGACCCAGTACTTC.

This chain links TRBV9 with TRBJ2-7; the D gene could be TRBD1 or TRBD2 (5 bases each). Trimming took 4 bases from V and 7 from J, leaving 21 bases between them. The CDR3 totals 15 residues. Germline V CDR1 and CDR2: SGDLS, YYNGEE. CDR3 nucleotides: TGTGCCAGCAGCTTCTCCTCTGAGGGGCTAGCAGAGCAGTACTTC. Its protein product is CASSFSSEGLAEQYF.